This T cell receptor (beta chain) was documented in a study of blood T cell repertoires in COVID-19. The overall study: Sources were T cells, B-cell-depleted T cells, or PBMCs; the material itself was cDNA or gDNA.

Under the authors' procedure: Amplification of reference gene primers provided the estimated nucleated cell counts. TCRdb's table, derived via immunoSEQ multiplex PCR, lists solely in-frame clones and lacks some. V, J and clone size were drawn from that table, and D and trimming were deduced from the DNA. The repertoire holds 300,000 to 400,000 clones, about 85% seen once, with 1.9% in the top ten. J lost 0 bases, V lost 1 base, and 3 bases had no gene match. The CDR3 sequence is 16 residues long. CDR1 and CDR2 (germline): KGHDR, SFDVKD. The sample consisted of PBMCs or T cells enriched from blood (not recorded which). The source is a woman aged 25 to 45 who had been exposed to COVID-19. V usage is TRBV24-1 and J usage is TRBJ2-3; 7 bases are a match to TRBD1. The CDR3 DNA is TGTGCCACCAGTGATTTCAGGGGGTCTAGCACAGATACGCAGTATTTT. As protein: CATSDFRGSSTDTQYF.